This T cell receptor beta chain is from a study of response to subunit inactivated influenza vaccine. TCRdb recomputed calls from the RT-PCR reads with MiXCR, one row per CDR3 protein. The sample holds 590,000 or so distinct CDR3 sequences, less than 15% seen once. The CDR3 length is 13 residues. The V and J ends lost 7 bases and 7 bases respectively, with 16 bases between them. Germline CDR1 and CDR2: MNHEY and SVGEGT. Findings and caveats of the study: The authors put forward the suggestion that each seasonal influenza vaccination may bring in only a limited number of new T cells.

This clonotype was observed a few times. Its specificity is not known. The V and J genes are TRBV6-2 or TRBV6-3 and TRBJ1-1; D may be TRBD1 (5 bases). This sample comprised PBMCs from blood, obtained roughly 2 weeks before vaccination. The sequence came from a man aged 50-60 years who received an inactivated influenza vaccine. In DNA, the CDR3 is TGTGCCAGCATTCAACCCCCGGGGGGTGAAGCTTTCTTT. Residues: CASIQPPGGEAFF.